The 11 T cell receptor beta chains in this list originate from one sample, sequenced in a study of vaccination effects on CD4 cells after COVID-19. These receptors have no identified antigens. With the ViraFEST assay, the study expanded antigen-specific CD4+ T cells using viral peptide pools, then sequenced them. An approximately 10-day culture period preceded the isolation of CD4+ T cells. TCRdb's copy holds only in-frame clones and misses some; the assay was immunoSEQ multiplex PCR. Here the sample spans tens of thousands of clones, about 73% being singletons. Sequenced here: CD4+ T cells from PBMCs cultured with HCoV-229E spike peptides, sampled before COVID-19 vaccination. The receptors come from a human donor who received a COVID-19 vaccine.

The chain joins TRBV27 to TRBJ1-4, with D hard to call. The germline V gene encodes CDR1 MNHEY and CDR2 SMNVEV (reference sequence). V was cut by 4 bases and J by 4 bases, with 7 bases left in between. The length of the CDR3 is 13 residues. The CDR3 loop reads CASSSPFNEKLFF. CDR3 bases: TGTGCCAGCAGTTCCCCTTTTAATGAAAAACTGTTTTTT. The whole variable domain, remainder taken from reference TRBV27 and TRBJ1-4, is EAQVTQNPRYLITVTGKKLTVTCSQNMNHEYMSWYRQDPGLGLRQIYYSMNVEVTDKGDVPEGYKVSRKEKRNFPLILESPSPNQTSLYFCASSSPFNEKLFFGSGTQLSVL.

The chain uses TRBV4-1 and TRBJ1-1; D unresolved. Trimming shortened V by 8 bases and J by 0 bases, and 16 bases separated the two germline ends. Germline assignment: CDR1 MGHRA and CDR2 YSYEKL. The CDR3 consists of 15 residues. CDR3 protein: CASSWNGVMNTEAFF. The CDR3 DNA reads TGCGCCAGCTCCTGGAATGGGGTCATGAACACTGAAGCTTTCTTT.

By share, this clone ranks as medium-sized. The CDR3 coding sequence is TGTGCCATCAGTGAGACCGGGACAGCTACTACCGAAGCTTTCTTT. It yields the protein CAISETGTATTEAFF. The V and J genes are TRBV10-3 and TRBJ1-1; 7 bases agree with TRBD1. After removal of 2 bases from V and 8 bases from J, the junction contained 11 bases not matched to a gene. The V gene's germline CDR1 is ENHRY and CDR2 SYGVKD. There are 15 residues in the CDR3.

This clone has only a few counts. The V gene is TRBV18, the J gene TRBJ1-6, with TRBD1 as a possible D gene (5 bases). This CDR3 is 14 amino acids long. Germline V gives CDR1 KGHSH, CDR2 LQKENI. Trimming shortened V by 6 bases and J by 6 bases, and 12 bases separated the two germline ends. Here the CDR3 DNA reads TGTGCCAGCTCTCTCACAGGATCTAATTCACCCCTCCACTTT. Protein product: CASSLTGSNSPLHF.

The CDR3 is CASSLGWGTEAFF. For the CDR3, the DNA is TGTGCCAGCAGCTTGGGGTGGGGGACTGAAGCTTTCTTT. The chain joins TRBV5-8 to TRBJ1-1, with D possibly being TRBD1 (5 bases). V gave up 0 bases and J gave up 5 bases, with 8 bases separating them. CDR1 is SGHTS and CDR2 is YDEGEE in the germline V gene. CDR3 size: 13 residues.

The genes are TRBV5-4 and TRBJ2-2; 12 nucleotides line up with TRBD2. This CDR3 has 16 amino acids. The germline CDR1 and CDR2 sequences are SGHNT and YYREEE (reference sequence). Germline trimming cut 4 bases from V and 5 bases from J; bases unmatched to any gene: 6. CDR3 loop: CASSLLAGGRTGELFF. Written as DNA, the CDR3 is TGTGCCAGCAGCCTACTAGCGGGAGGTCGGACCGGGGAGCTGTTTTTT.

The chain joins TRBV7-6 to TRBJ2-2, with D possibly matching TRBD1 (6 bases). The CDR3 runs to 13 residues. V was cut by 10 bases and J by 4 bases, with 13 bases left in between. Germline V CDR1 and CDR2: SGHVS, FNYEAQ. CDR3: CATSGQPTGELFF. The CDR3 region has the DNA TGTGCCACGAGTGGACAGCCCACCGGGGAGCTGTTTTTT.

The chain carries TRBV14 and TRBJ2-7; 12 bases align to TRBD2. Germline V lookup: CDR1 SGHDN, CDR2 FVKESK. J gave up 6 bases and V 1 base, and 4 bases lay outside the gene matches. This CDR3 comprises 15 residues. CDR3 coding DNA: TGTGCCAGCAGCCAAGGGACTAGCGGGGTGCGCGAGCAGTACTTC. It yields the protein CASSQGTSGVREQYF.

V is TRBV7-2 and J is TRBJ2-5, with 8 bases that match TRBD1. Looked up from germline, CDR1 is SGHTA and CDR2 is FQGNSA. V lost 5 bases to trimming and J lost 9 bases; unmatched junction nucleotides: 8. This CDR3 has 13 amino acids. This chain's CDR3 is CASSPDRAGSQYF. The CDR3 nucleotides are TGTGCCAGCAGCCCGGACAGGGCGGGATCCCAGTACTTC.

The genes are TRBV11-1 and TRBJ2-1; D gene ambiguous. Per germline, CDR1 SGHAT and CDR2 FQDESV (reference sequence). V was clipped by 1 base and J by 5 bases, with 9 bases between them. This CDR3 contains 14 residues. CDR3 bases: TGTGCCAGCAGCTTAGGTAGGCAGAACAATGAGCAGTTCTTC. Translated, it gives CASSLGRQNNEQFF.

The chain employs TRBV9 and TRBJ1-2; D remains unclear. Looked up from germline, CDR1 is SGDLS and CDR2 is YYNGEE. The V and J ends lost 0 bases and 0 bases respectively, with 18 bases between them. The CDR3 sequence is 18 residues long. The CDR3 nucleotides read TGTGCCAGCAGCGTAGATGTTCGAGCGCACACAGCTAACTATGGCTACACCTTC. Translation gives CASSVDVRAHTANYGYTF.